This T cell receptor beta chain appears in the sequencing data of a study of CD8 T cells in ankylosing spondylitis. Points from the study as a whole: One TCR beta motif, made up of eight highly homologous variants, appeared characteristic of ankylosing spondylitis blood.

The CDR3 runs to 14 residues. Germline V gene lookup returns CDR1 SEHNR and CDR2 FQNEAQ (reference sequence). J lost 5 bases, V lost 5 bases, and 6 bases had no gene match. MiXCR was run by TCRdb on the 5' RACE reads, yielding one entry per CDR3 protein. Of around 390,000 distinct CDR3 sequences detected, approximately 20% appear once; the ten largest clones hold approximately 15%. As regards this clonotype: Its antigen is unknown.

The sequencing input was blood, either unsorted or a sorted T cell fraction (not recorded which). The chain employs TRBV7-9 and TRBJ2-1; 7 bases agree with TRBD2. The sequence was obtained from a male donor with ankylosing spondylitis. This CDR3 is CASSQQLANNEQFF. The CDR3 DNA sequence: TGTGCCAGCAGCCAACAACTAGCGAACAATGAGCAGTTCTTC.